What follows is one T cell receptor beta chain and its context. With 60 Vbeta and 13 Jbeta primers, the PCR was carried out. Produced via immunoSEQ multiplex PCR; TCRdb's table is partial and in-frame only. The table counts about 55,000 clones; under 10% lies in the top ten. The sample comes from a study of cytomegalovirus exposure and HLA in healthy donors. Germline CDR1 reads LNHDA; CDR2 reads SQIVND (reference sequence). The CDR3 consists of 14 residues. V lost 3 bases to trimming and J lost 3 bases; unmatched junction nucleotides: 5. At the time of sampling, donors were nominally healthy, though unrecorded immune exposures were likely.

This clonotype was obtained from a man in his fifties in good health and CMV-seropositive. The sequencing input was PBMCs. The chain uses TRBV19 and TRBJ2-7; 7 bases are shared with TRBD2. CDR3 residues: CASSIGGRGYEQYF. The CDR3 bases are TGTGCCAGTAGTATCGGTGGGAGGGGCTACGAGCAGTACTTC.